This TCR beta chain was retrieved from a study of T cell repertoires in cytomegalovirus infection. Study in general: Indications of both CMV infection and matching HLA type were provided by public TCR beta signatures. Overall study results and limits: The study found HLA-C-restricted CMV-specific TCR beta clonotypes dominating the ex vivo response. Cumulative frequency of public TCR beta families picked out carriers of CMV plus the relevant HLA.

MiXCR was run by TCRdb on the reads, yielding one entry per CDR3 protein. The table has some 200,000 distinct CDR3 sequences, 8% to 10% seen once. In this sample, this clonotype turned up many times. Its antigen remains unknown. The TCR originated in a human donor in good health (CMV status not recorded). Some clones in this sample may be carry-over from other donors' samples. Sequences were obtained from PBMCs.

CDR3 region: CASSHRAGDTQYF. The CDR3, as DNA: TGTGCCAGCAGCCACCGCGCGGGAGATACGCAGTATTTT. The rearrangement links TRBV11-3 to TRBJ2-3; D is possibly TRBD2 (5 bases). Germline CDR1 is SGHNT and CDR2 is YENEEA. This CDR3 is built from 13 residues. The V end lost 5 bases, the J end lost 5 bases, and 11 bases lay between the germline ends.